A few counts support the clone carrying this TCR beta chain. The antigen is undetermined. This specimen comes from a study of identical twins. Germline V gene data show CDR1 as SEHNR and CDR2 as FQNEAQ (reference sequence). The CDR3 spans 12 residues. Trimming took 7 bases from V and 7 from J, leaving 13 bases between them. Study observations and caveats: The more abundant beta clonotypes in cord blood had fewer insertions, and memory repertoires did not show this. Sharing of beta out-of-frame sequences by twins showed a weaker excess.

Healthy Caucasians supplied all donations. Unique molecular identifiers were in the cDNA, with template-switch universal primer binding. From the 5' RACE reads, TCRdb called clonotypes with MiXCR, one entry per CDR3 protein. The sample holds roughly 230,000 distinct CDR3 sequences, around 8% seen once. The same sample was also studied in work on yellow fever vaccine responses in identical twins.

This chain joins TRBV7-9 and TRBJ1-1; no definite D call. This TCR came from a woman under 30 in good health. The sample consisted of CD8+ T cells sorted from blood. CDR3: CASNPEGGEAFF. The CDR3 DNA sequence: TGTGCCAGCAACCCGGAGGGTGGTGAAGCTTTCTTT. Looking up the rest from reference TRBV7-9 and TRBJ1-1 gives the full variable domain: DTGVSQNPRHKITKRGQNVTFRCDPISEHNRLYWYRQTLGQGPEFLTYFQNEAQLEKSRLLSDRFSAERPKGSFSTLEIQRTEQGDSAMYLCASNPEGGEAFFGQGTRLTVV.